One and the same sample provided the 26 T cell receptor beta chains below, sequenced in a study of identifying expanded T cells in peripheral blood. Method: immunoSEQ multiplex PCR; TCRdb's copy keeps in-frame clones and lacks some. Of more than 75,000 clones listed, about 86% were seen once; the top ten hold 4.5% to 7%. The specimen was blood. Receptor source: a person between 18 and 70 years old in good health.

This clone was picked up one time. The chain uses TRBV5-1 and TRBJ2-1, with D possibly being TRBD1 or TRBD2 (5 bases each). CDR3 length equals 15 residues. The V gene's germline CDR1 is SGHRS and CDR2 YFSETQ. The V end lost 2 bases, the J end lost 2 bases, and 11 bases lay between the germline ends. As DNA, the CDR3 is TGCGCCAGCAGCTTCCGTGGGGGAACCTACAATGAGCAGTTCTTC. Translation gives CASSFRGGTYNEQFF.

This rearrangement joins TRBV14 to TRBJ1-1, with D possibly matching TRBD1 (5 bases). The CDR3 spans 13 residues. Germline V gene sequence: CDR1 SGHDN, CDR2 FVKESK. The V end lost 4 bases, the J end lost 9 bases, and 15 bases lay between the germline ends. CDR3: CASSLFSGIQAFF. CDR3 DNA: TGTGCCAGCAGCCTCTTTTCAGGGATCCAAGCTTTCTTT.

CDR3 protein: CASSFGRDSPYGYTF. CDR3 coding DNA: TGTGCCAGTAGTTTCGGTAGGGACAGCCCCTATGGCTACACCTTC. The chain has TRBV19 and TRBJ1-2; 7 positions match TRBD1. The V gene's germline CDR1 is LNHDA and CDR2 SQIVND (reference sequence). With V trimmed by 5 bases and J by 4 bases, 10 bases remained unmatched. The CDR3 length is 15 residues.

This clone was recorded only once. The CDR3 coding sequence is TGCGCCAGCAGCCAAGACAGGGGCAGGCCCTCGCCTGGCTACACCTTC. Protein sequence: CASSQDRGRPSPGYTF. The chain recombines TRBV4-3 with TRBJ1-2, with a tentative D call TRBD1 (6 bases). V was clipped by 0 bases and J by 7 bases, with 18 bases between them. The CDR3 is 16 residues long. In germline, CDR1 is LGHNA, CDR2 YSLEER.

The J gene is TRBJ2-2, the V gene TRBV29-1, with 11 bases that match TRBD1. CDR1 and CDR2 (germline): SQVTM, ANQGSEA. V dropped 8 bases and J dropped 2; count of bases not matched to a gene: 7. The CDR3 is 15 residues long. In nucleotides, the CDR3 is TGCAGCACCTGGGACAGGGGGTCTAACACCGGGGAGCTGTTTTTT. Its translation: CSTWDRGSNTGELFF.

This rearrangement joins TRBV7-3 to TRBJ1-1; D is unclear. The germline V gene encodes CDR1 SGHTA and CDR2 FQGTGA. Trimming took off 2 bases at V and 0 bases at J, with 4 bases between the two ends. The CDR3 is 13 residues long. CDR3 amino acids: CASSLSVNTEAFF. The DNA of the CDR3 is TGTGCCAGCAGCTTATCGGTGAACACTGAAGCTTTCTTT.

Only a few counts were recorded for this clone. CDR3 sequence reads: CASSTAGWNSPLHF. CDR3 coding DNA: TGTGCCAGCAGTACTGCGGGGTGGAATTCACCCCTCCACTTT. The chain joins TRBV11-3 to TRBJ1-6, with D unclear. V lost 6 bases and J 7 bases, leaving 13 bases between the germline ends. This CDR3 spans 14 amino acids. Germline values: CDR1 SGHNT, CDR2 YENEEA.

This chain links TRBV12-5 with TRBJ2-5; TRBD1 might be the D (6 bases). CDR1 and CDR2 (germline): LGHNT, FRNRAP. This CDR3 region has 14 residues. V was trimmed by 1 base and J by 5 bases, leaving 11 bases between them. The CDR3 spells CASGLGQAGETQYF. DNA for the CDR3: TGTGCTAGTGGTTTGGGACAGGCTGGGGAGACCCAGTACTTC.

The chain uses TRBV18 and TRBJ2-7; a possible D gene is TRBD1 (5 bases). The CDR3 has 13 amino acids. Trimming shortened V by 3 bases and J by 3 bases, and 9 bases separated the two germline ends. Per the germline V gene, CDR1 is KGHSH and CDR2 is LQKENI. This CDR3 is CASSPPGRYEQYF. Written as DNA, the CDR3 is TGTGCCAGCTCACCCCCAGGGCGCTACGAGCAGTACTTC.

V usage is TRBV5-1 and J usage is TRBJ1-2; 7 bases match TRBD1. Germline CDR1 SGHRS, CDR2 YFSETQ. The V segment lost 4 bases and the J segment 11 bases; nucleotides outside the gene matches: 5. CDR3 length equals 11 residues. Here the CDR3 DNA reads TGCGCCAGCAGCCTGACAGGGCGATACACCTTC. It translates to CASSLTGRYTF.

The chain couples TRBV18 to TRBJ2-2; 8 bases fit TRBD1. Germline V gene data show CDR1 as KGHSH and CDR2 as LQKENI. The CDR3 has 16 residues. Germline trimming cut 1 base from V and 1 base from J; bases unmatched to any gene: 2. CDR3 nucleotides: TGTGCCAGCTCACCACGACAGGGGCGGAACACCGGGGAGCTGTTTTTT. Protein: CASSPRQGRNTGELFF.

The CDR3 is CASSLSVNTEAFF. The CDR3 DNA is TGCGCCAGCAGCTTGTCCGTTAACACTGAAGCTTTCTTT. The chain carries TRBV5-1 and TRBJ1-1, with D unresolved. Germline-derived CDR1 and CDR2 are SGHRS and YFSETQ. The V end lost 1 base, the J end lost 2 bases, and 6 bases lay between the germline ends. The CDR3 is made up of 13 amino acids.

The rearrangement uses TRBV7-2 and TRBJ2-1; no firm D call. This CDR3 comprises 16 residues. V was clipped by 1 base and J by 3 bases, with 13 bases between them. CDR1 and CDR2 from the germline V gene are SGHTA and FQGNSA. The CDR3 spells CASSLEGQSIYNEQFF. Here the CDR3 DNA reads TGTGCCAGCAGCTTAGAAGGGCAAAGTATCTACAATGAGCAGTTCTTC.

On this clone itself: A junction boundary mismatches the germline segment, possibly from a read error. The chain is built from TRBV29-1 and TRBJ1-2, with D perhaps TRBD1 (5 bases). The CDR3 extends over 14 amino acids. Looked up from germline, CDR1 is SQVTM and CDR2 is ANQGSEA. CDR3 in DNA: TGCAGCGTTGAAGATTCGTCCGGGGGACGCAAGAATGGCTTC. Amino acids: CSVEDSSGGRKNGF.

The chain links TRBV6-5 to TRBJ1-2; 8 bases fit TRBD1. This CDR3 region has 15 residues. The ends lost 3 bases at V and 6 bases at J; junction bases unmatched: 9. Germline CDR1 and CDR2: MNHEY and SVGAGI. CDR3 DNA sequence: TGTGCCAGCAGTTATGGGCAGGGGGCCCGTCATGGCTACACCTTC. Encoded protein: CASSYGQGARHGYTF.

In DNA, the CDR3 is TGTGCCAGCAGCCCCCGGGGGGTCGCAACAGTGCAGTACTTC. It codes for CASSPRGVATVQYF. The chain joins TRBV5-4 to TRBJ2-7, with 7 bases aligning to TRBD2. The V gene's germline CDR1 is SGHNT and CDR2 YYREEE (reference sequence). The CDR3 length is 14 residues. J gave up 9 bases and V 4 bases, and 13 bases lay outside the gene matches. Filled out from reference TRBV5-4 and TRBJ2-7, the complete variable domain reads ETGVTQSPTHLIKTRGQQVTLRCSSQSGHNTVSWYQQALGQGPQFIFQYYREEENGRGNFPPRFSGLQFPNYSSELNVNALELDDSALYLCASSPRGVATVQYFGPGTRLTVT.

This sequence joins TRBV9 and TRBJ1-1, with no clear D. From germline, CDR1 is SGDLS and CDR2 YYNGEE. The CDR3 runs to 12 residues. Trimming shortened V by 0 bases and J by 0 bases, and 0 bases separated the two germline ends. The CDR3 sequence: CASSVVNTEAFF. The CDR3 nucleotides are TGTGCCAGCAGCGTAGTGAACACTGAAGCTTTCTTT.

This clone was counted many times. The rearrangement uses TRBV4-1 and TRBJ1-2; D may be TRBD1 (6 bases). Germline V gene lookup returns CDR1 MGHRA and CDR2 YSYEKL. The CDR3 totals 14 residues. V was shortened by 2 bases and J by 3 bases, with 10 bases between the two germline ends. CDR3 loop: CASSQRGTYYGYTF. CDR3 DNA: TGCGCCAGCAGCCAAAGGGGGACCTACTATGGCTACACCTTC.

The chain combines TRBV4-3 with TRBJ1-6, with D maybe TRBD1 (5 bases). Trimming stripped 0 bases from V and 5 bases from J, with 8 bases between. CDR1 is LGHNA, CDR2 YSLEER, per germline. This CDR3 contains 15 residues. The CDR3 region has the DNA TGCGCCAGCAGCCAAGAGGCGACAGATAATTCACCCCTCCACTTT. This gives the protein CASSQEATDNSPLHF.

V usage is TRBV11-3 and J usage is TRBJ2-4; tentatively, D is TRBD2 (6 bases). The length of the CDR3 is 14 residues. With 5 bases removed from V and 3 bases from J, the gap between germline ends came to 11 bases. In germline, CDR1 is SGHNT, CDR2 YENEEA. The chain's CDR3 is CASSPGGYKNIQYF. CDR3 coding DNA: TGTGCCAGCAGCCCCGGGGGTTACAAAAACATTCAGTACTTC.

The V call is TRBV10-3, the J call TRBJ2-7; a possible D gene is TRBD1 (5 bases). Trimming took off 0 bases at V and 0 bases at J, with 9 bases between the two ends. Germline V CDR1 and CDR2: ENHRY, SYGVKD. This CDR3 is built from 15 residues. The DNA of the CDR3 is TGTGCCATCAGTGAGTCGAAGGGGAACTCCTACGAGCAGTACTTC. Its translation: CAISESKGNSYEQYF.

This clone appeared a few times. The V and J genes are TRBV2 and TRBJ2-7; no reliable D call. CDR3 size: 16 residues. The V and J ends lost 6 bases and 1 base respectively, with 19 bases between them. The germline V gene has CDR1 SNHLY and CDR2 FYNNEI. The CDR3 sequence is CASSDPGQTKSYEQYF. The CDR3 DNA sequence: TGTGCCAGCAGCGACCCCGGTCAGACGAAGTCCTACGAGCAGTACTTC.

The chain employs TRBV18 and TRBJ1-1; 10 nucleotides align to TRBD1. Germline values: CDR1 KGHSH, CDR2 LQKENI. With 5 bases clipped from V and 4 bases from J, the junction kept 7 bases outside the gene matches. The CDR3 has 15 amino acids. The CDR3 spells CASSLQGQGGTEAFF. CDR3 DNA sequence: TGTGCCAGCTCATTGCAAGGACAGGGGGGCACTGAAGCTTTCTTT. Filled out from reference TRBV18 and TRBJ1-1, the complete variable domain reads NAGVMQNPRHLVRRRGQEARLRCSPMKGHSHVYWYRQLPEEGLKFMVYLQKENIIDESGMPKERFSAEFPKEGPSILRIQQVVRGDSAAYFCASSLQGQGGTEAFFGQGTRLTVV.

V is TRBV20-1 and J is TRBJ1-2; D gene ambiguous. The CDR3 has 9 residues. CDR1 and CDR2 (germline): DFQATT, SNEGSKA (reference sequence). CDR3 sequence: CSPAGGYTF. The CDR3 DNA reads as TGCAGCCCCGCGGGAGGCTACACCTTC.

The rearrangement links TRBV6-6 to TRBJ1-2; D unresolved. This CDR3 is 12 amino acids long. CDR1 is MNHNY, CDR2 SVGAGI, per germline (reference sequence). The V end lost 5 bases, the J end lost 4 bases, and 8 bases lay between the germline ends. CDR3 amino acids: CASSPAAYGYTF. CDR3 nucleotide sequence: TGTGCCAGCAGTCCGGCCGCCTATGGCTACACCTTC.

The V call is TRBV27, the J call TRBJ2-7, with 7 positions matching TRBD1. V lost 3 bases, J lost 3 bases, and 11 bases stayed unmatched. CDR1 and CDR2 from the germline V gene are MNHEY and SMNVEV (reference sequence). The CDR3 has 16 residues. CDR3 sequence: CASSFVPGQNFYEQYF. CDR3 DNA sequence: TGTGCCAGCAGTTTCGTACCGGGACAGAATTTCTACGAGCAGTACTTC.